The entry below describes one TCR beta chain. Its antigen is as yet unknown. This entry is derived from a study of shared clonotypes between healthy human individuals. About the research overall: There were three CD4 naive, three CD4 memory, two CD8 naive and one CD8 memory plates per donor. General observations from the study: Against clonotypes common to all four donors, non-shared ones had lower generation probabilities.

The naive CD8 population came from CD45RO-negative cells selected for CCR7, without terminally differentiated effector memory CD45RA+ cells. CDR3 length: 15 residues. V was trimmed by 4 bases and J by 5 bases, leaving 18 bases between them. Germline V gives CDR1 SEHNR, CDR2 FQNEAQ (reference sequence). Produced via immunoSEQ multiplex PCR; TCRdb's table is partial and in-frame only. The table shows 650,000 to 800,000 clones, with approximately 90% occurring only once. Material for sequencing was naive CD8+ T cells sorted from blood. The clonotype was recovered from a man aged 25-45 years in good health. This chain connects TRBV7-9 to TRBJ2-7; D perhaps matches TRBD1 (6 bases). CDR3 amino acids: CASSSQNQGLHEQYF. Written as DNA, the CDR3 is TGTGCCAGCAGCTCGCAAAACCAGGGGTTGCACGAGCAGTACTTC.